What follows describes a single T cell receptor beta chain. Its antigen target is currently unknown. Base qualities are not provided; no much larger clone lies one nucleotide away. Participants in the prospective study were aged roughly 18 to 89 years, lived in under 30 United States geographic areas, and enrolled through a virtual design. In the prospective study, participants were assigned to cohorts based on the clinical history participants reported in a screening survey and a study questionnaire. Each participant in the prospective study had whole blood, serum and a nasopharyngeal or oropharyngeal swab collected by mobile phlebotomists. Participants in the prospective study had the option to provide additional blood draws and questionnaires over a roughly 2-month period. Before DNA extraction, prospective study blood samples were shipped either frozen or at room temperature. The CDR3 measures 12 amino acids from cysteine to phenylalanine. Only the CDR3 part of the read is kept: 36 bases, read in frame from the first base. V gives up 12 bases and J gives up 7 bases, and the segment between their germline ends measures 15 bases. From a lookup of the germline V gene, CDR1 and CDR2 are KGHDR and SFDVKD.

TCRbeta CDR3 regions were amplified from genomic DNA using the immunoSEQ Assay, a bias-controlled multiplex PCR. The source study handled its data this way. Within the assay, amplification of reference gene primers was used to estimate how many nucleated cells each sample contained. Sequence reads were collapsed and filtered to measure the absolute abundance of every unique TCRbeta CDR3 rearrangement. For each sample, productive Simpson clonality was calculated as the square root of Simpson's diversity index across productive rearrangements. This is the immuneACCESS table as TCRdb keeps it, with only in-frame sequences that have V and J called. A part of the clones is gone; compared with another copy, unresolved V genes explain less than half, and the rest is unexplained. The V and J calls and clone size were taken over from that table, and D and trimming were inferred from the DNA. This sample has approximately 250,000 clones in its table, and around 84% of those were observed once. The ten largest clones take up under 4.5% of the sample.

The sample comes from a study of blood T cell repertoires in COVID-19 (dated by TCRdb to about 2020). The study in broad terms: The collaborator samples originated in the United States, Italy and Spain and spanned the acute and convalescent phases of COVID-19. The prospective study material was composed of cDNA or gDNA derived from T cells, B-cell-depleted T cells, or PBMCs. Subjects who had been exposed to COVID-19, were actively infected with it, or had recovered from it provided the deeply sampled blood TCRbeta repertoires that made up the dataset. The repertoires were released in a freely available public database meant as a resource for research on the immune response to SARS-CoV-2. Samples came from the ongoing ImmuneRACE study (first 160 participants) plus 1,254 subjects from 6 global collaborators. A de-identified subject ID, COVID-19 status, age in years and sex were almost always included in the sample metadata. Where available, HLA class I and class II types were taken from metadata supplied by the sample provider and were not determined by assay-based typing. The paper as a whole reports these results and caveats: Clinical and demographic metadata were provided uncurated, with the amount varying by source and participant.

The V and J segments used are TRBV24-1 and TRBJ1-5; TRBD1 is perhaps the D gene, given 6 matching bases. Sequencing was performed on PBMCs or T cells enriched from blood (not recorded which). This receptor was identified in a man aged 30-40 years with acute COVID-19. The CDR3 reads CAVGGGGQPQHF. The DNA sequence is TGTGCCGTGGGGGGCGGGGGACAGCCCCAGCATTTT.